The 28 T cell receptor beta chains reported below all come from one sample, sequenced in a study of cytomegalovirus exposure and HLA in healthy donors. A multiplex PCR was run with 60 Vbeta primers and 13 Jbeta primers. Sequenced by immunoSEQ multiplex PCR; TCRdb stores in-frame clones only, minus some. This sample carries around 130,000 clones, around 73% of them seen once, and the ten largest clones take more than 0.95%. The sequencing sample was made of PBMCs. The receptors here all came from a man aged 45-65 years in good health and CMV-seronegative.

The chain links TRBV19 to TRBJ2-3; D possibly corresponds to TRBD2 (6 bases). CDR1 and CDR2 (germline): LNHDA, SQIVND (reference sequence). The CDR3 extends over 15 amino acids. V lost 5 bases, J lost 2 bases, and 14 bases lay in between. CDR3 in amino acids: CASSSGLVFTDTQYF. The CDR3 nucleotides read TGTGCCAGTAGTTCGGGACTTGTCTTCACAGATACGCAGTATTTT.

V is TRBV4-1 and J is TRBJ2-2; D remains unclear. Germline CDR1 is MGHRA and CDR2 is YSYEKL. The CDR3 has 18 amino acids. V shed 1 base and J shed 4 bases, with 19 bases lying between them. CDR3 region: CASSQGRSRLSGTGELFF. As DNA, the CDR3 is TGCGCCAGCAGCCAAGGGAGATCCCGATTATCGGGCACCGGGGAGCTGTTTTTT.

V is TRBV2 and J is TRBJ2-5; weak D call: TRBD2 (6 bases). The germline V gene has CDR1 SNHLY and CDR2 FYNNEI. V shed 6 bases and J shed 1 base, with 12 bases lying between them. The CDR3 is made up of 14 amino acids. For the CDR3, the DNA is TGTGCCAGCAGCGAGGGACTTCTCCAAGAGACCCAGTACTTC. It translates to CASSEGLLQETQYF.

The chain combines TRBV19 with TRBJ2-3; 8 positions agree with TRBD2. Unmatched junction bases numbered 4, after V lost 5 bases and J lost 3 bases. In germline, CDR1 is LNHDA, CDR2 SQIVND (reference sequence). The CDR3 spans 14 residues. The CDR3 region has the DNA TGTGCCAGTAGTTTCGGGACTAGGACAGATACGCAGTATTTT. It specifies CASSFGTRTDTQYF.

The rearrangement uses TRBV14 and TRBJ2-1; possibly TRBD2 for D (5 bases). The CDR3 loop spans 13 amino acids. Trimming cost V 3 bases and J 7 bases, with 10 bases left between them. Germline lookup yields CDR1 SGHDN and CDR2 FVKESK. The CDR3 loop is CASSHLTRNEQFF. CDR3 nucleotide sequence: TGTGCCAGCAGCCACCTTACTAGGAATGAGCAGTTCTTC. Combining the CDR3 with reference TRBV14 and TRBJ2-1 gives the whole variable domain EAGVTQFPSHSVIEKGQTVTLRCDPISGHDNLYWYRRVMGKEIKFLLHFVKESKQDESGMPNNRFLAERTGGTYSTLKVQPAELEDSGVYFCASSHLTRNEQFFGPGTRLTVL.

The rearrangement joins TRBV6-1 to TRBJ1-2; D might be TRBD1 (5 bases). The V end was cut by 7 bases, the J end by 0 bases, with 12 bases between. The CDR3 extends over 14 amino acids. The germline gives CDR1 MNHNS, CDR2 SASEGT. The CDR3 coding sequence is TGTGCCAGCATCTTGACAGCTTCTAACTATGGCTACACCTTC. It translates to CASILTASNYGYTF.

The CDR3 reads CASSPRTGVNTGELFF. DNA for the CDR3: TGTGCCAGCAGCCCTCGGACAGGAGTTAACACCGGGGAGCTGTTTTTT. The chain employs TRBV9 and TRBJ2-2, with TRBD1 identical over 7 bases. Trimming took 4 bases from V and 2 from J; bases not matched to a gene: 8. The CDR3 is 16 residues long. From germline, CDR1 is SGDLS and CDR2 YYNGEE.

V usage is TRBV28 and J usage is TRBJ2-7, with 7 bases lining up with TRBD1. J lost 9 bases, V lost 7 bases, and 15 bases had no gene match. CDR3 length: 14 amino acids. Germline V gene lookup returns CDR1 MDHEN and CDR2 SYDVKM. CDR3 sequence (DNA): TGTGCCAGCACTCCCGGGACAGAGGCTTTTGGGCAGTACTTC. This encodes CASTPGTEAFGQYF. The full variable domain, in which reference TRBV28 and TRBJ2-7 provide the parts outside the CDR3, is DVKVTQSSRYLVKRTGEKVFLECVQDMDHENMFWYRQDPGLGLRLIYFSYDVKMKEKGDIPEGYSVSREKKERFSLILESASTNQTSMYLCASTPGTEAFGQYFGPGTRLTVT.

V and J are TRBV20-1 and TRBJ2-5, with D unresolved. The CDR3 sequence is 10 residues long. In germline, CDR1 is DFQATT, CDR2 SNEGSKA (reference sequence). Between the trimmed V and J ends, which lost 5 bases and 4 bases, there was a span of 5 bases. CDR3 nucleotides: TGCAGTGCTCCTTTAGAGACCCAGTACTTC. This translates into CSAPLETQYF.

This chain uses TRBV7-9 with TRBJ2-5; D unclear. With 5 bases removed from V and 4 bases from J, the gap between germline ends came to 11 bases. The CDR3 runs to 13 residues. Looked up from germline, CDR1 is SEHNR and CDR2 is FQNEAQ (reference sequence). The CDR3 DNA is TGTGCCAGCAGCCCCAATGGGCGAGAGACCCAGTACTTC. It codes for CASSPNGRETQYF.

The rearrangement links TRBV2 to TRBJ2-5; 8 nucleotides line up with TRBD1. Germline V gene data show CDR1 as SNHLY and CDR2 as FYNNEI. The length of the CDR3 is 14 residues. Germline trimming cut 2 bases from V and 5 bases from J; bases unmatched to any gene: 4. The CDR3 coding sequence is TGTGCCAGCAGTGAACAGGGGGCGAGGGAGACCCAGTACTTC. Protein sequence: CASSEQGARETQYF.

The rearrangement links TRBV6-6 to TRBJ2-5; D is unclear. CDR3 length: 12 amino acids. The germline V gene has CDR1 MNHNY and CDR2 SVGAGI (reference sequence). Trimming left V 2 bases short and J 4 bases short, with 5 bases between. The CDR3 here is CASSYGGETQYF. The CDR3 DNA reads as TGTGCCAGCAGTTACGGCGGAGAGACCCAGTACTTC.

The V gene is TRBV28, the J gene TRBJ1-4; no firm D call. Germline V CDR1 and CDR2: MDHEN, SYDVKM. V was cut by 8 bases and J by 8 bases, with 9 bases left in between. There are 11 residues in the CDR3. The CDR3 loop is CASFGGEKLFF. CDR3 nucleotide sequence: TGTGCCAGCTTTGGCGGGGAAAAACTGTTTTTT.

This clone came up once. This chain links TRBV10-1 with TRBJ2-7; D might be TRBD1 (5 bases). CDR3 length: 14 residues. Looked up from germline, CDR1 is WNHNN and CDR2 is SYGVQD (reference sequence). Trimming pared 1 base from V and 1 base from J, leaving 8 bases between. In DNA form, the CDR3 reads TGCGCCAGCAGTGAGTTCAAGGGGTCCTACGAGCAGTACTTC. Translated, it gives CASSEFKGSYEQYF.

The rearrangement links TRBV27 to TRBJ2-3; no reliable D call. This CDR3 is 15 amino acids long. V lost 7 bases and J 2 bases, leaving 16 bases between the germline ends. CDR1 and CDR2 (germline): MNHEY, SMNVEV (reference sequence). The DNA of the CDR3 is TGTGCCAGCACCTCTCGTAAGGAGAACACAGATACGCAGTATTTT. It translates to CASTSRKENTDTQYF.

This clone was found once. This chain uses TRBV6-1 with TRBJ2-1, with a tentative D call TRBD1 (6 bases). CDR1 is MNHNS, CDR2 SASEGT, per germline. Trimming removed 2 bases at V and 0 bases at J, with 11 bases between. This CDR3 comprises 16 residues. CDR3 residues: CASSEQGRISYNEQFF. The CDR3 DNA sequence: TGTGCCAGCAGTGAACAGGGGCGAATCTCCTACAATGAGCAGTTCTTC.

The J gene is TRBJ2-3, the V gene TRBV28, with D possibly being TRBD2 (6 bases). V lost 4 bases and J lost 2, with 16 bases in between. Germline V lookup: CDR1 MDHEN, CDR2 SYDVKM. The CDR3 length is 16 residues. The CDR3 spells CASSSSAAGPTDTQYF. DNA for the CDR3: TGTGCCAGCAGTTCTAGTGCGGCGGGACCCACAGATACGCAGTATTTT.

The chain couples TRBV19 to TRBJ2-1; 7 positions agree with TRBD2. This CDR3 has 14 residues. V trimming: 3 bases; J trimming: 6 bases; junction bases outside the gene matches: 5. Germline CDR1 is LNHDA and CDR2 is SQIVND (reference sequence). The CDR3 DNA reads as TGTGCCAGTAGTATCTCACTAGCGCGCAATGAGCAGTTCTTC. As protein: CASSISLARNEQFF.

This clone was found once. In nucleotides, the CDR3 is TGTGCCAGTGGCACTGGCGGGGGTAGCTACGAGCAGTACTTC. It specifies CASGTGGGSYEQYF. The gene calls are TRBV19 and TRBJ2-7; TRBD2 matches at 7 bases. V was clipped by 8 bases and J by 3 bases; unmatched bases: 10. This CDR3 is built from 14 residues. From germline, CDR1 is LNHDA and CDR2 SQIVND (reference sequence). The full variable domain, in which reference TRBV19 and TRBJ2-7 provide the parts outside the CDR3, is DGGITQSPKYLFRKEGQNVTLSCEQNLNHDAMYWYRQDPGQGLRLIYYSQIVNDFQKGDIAEGYSVSREKKESFPLTVTSAQKNPTAFYLCASGTGGGSYEQYFGPGTRLTVT.

The chain links TRBV5-1 to TRBJ2-7; 8 bases line up with TRBD1. The CDR3 loop spans 15 amino acids. Germline V gives CDR1 SGHRS, CDR2 YFSETQ. The J segment lost 3 bases and the V segment lost 3 bases, leaving 8 bases of the junction unmatched. In DNA form, the CDR3 reads TGCGCCAGCAGCTACTCGGACAGGGAGGACTACGAGCAGTACTTC. The encoded protein is CASSYSDREDYEQYF. Combining the CDR3 with reference TRBV5-1 and TRBJ2-7 gives the whole variable domain KAGVTQTPRYLIKTRGQQVTLSCSPISGHRSVSWYQQTPGQGLQFLFEYFSETQRNKGNFPGRFSGRQFSNSRSEMNVSTLELGDSALYLCASSYSDREDYEQYFGPGTRLTVT.

The chain employs TRBV5-1 and TRBJ2-3; perhaps TRBD2 as D (6 bases). V was trimmed by 2 bases and J by 1 base, leaving 8 bases between them. Germline V gene lookup returns CDR1 SGHRS and CDR2 YFSETQ. The CDR3 is 14 amino acids. The CDR3 sequence is CASSFRRGTDTQYF. CDR3 coding DNA: TGCGCCAGCAGCTTTCGGAGGGGCACAGATACGCAGTATTTT.

This clone was seen only once. The chain combines TRBV29-1 with TRBJ1-2, with D possibly being TRBD1 (6 bases). Trimming left V 7 bases short and J 3 bases short, with 15 bases between. CDR3 length equals 13 residues. Germline V CDR1 and CDR2: SQVTM, ANQGSEA. The CDR3 DNA follows: TGCAGCGCCGCAGGACAGTCGGACTATGGCTACACCTTC. Translation: CSAAGQSDYGYTF.

V usage is TRBV10-3 and J usage is TRBJ2-3; TRBD1 matches at 8 bases. Looked up from germline, CDR1 is ENHRY and CDR2 is SYGVKD. The V segment lost 7 bases and the J segment 5 bases; nucleotides outside the gene matches: 8. The CDR3 runs 14 residues. DNA of the CDR3: TGTGCCATCAACCCGGGACAGGCGGAAGATACGCAGTATTTT. Translating gives CAINPGQAEDTQYF.

The V call is TRBV7-9, the J call TRBJ2-6; D is perhaps TRBD1 (5 bases). V was cut by 8 bases and J by 0 bases, with 20 bases left in between. This CDR3 is built from 18 residues. Germline CDR1 and CDR2: SEHNR and FQNEAQ (reference sequence). The CDR3 DNA reads TGTGCCAGCGATCCGGAGCAGGGCCTTCTCTCTGGGGCCAACGTCCTGACTTTC. This encodes CASDPEQGLLSGANVLTF.

The chain has TRBV28 and TRBJ2-7; 8 bases agree with TRBD1. CDR1 and CDR2 (germline): MDHEN, SYDVKM. Trimming cost V 5 bases and J 3 bases; bases outside gene matches: 12. This CDR3 is built from 16 residues. Here the CDR3 reads CASSPNSDRGYYEQYF. In DNA form, the CDR3 reads TGTGCCAGCAGTCCGAACTCCGACAGGGGCTACTACGAGCAGTACTTC.

The chain has TRBV19 and TRBJ1-3, with TRBD1 matching over 9 bases. The CDR3 is made up of 15 amino acids. Germline CDR1 and CDR2: LNHDA and SQIVND (reference sequence). The V segment lost 7 bases and the J segment 6 bases; nucleotides outside the gene matches: 10. CDR3 region: CASKAGQGRKNTIYF. Written as DNA, the CDR3 is TGTGCCAGTAAAGCTGGACAGGGGCGTAAAAACACCATATATTTT. The variable domain in full, with the rest retrieved from reference TRBV19 and TRBJ1-3, is DGGITQSPKYLFRKEGQNVTLSCEQNLNHDAMYWYRQDPGQGLRLIYYSQIVNDFQKGDIAEGYSVSREKKESFPLTVTSAQKNPTAFYLCASKAGQGRKNTIYFGEGSWLTVV.

The chain couples TRBV6-1 to TRBJ1-2; the D gene is possibly TRBD1 (5 bases). This CDR3 region has 14 residues. Between the trimmed V and J ends, which lost 7 bases and 6 bases, there was a span of 18 bases. CDR1 is MNHNS and CDR2 is SASEGT in the germline V gene. CDR3 loop: CASIDGAGLHGYTF. DNA of the CDR3: TGTGCCAGCATTGACGGAGCAGGGTTACATGGCTACACCTTC.

This clone was recorded a few times. The CDR3 loop is CASTAGPMNTEAFF. CDR3 nucleotides: TGTGCCAGTACGGCGGGTCCGATGAACACTGAAGCTTTCTTT. This sequence joins TRBV19 and TRBJ1-1; no reliable D call. Trimming stripped 7 bases from V and 0 bases from J, with 12 bases between. This CDR3 has 14 amino acids. Per germline, CDR1 LNHDA and CDR2 SQIVND (reference sequence).